This T cell receptor (beta chain) comes out of a study of CD4 and CD8 cells across lung adenocarcinoma regions. Samples came from patients with localized non-small cell lung adenocarcinoma. TCRdb ran MiXCR on the PCR reads and lists one entry per CDR3 protein. The sample lists 2,000 or so distinct CDR3 sequences; 61% were seen once. This CDR3 contains 13 residues. Germline V gene sequence: CDR1 SGHRS, CDR2 YFSETQ. Trimming shortened V by 1 base and J by 9 bases, and 12 bases separated the two germline ends. The table lists this clonotype with a few counts. The sequence was obtained from a female donor with lung adenocarcinoma. The CD4 and CD8 labels of this study may be unreliable. The source material was CD4+ T cells from the margin of a lung tumor. The V and J genes are TRBV5-1 and TRBJ2-3; D is unclear. The chain's CDR3 is CASSLSLTSTQYF. The CDR3 region has the DNA TGCGCCAGCAGCTTGTCATTGACCTCCACGCAGTATTTT. Variable domain in full (rest from reference TRBV5-1 and TRBJ2-3): KAGVTQTPRYLIKTRGQQVTLSCSPISGHRSVSWYQQTPGQGLQFLFEYFSETQRNKGNFPGRFSGRQFSNSRSEMNVSTLELGDSALYLCASSLSLTSTQYFGPGTRLTVL.